The sequence of this T cell receptor beta chain was determined in a study of response to subunit inactivated influenza vaccine (dated by TCRdb to the late 2010s). About the investigation overall: Deep quantitative T cell receptor repertoire profiling was used in the study to track responses to a trivalent subunit inactivated influenza vaccine. Overall results and qualifications from the work: The authors proposed that each seasonal influenza vaccination may bring in only a limited number of new T cells.

Details on this clonotype: This receptor's antigen is unknown. No per-base quality is available; no much larger clone lies one base away.

Library creation used RT-PCR. Sequencing instrument: Illumina HiSeq 2500. The public reads were reanalyzed by TCRdb: fastp trimming at Q25, MiXCR alignment, in-frame beta chains only. Each entry is one CDR3 protein sequence, shown with its most common DNA and genes. The table for this sample lists some 500,000 distinct CDR3 sequences; 16% of them were counted only once. The top ten hold roughly 3.1% of the sample. In the germline V gene, CDR1 corresponds to SGHRS and CDR2 to YFSETQ. Spanning cysteine to phenylalanine, the CDR3 consists of 13 amino acids. The CDR3 DNA has 39 bases and is translated from base 1. V drops 6 bases and J drops 8 bases, leaving 17 bases in between.

This sample comprised CD4+ T cells sorted from PBMCs, obtained less than 25 months after vaccination. This receptor chain uses TRBV5-1 and TRBJ1-2, with the D gene call left open. The receptor's source is a man between 50 and 69 years old who received an inactivated influenza vaccine. Donor details come from another sample of the same person, matched by shared clones. The CDR3 in this case is CASTPSGERGYTF. The DNA sequence follows: TGCGCCAGCACCCCTTCCGGGGAGCGCGGCTACACCTTC.